This TCR beta chain was identified in a study of T-cell memory formation after mild COVID-19. Trimming at V came to 3 bases and at J to 0 bases, leaving 6 bases not matched to a gene. Germline assignment: CDR1 SGHRS and CDR2 YFSETQ. CDR3 length: 16 amino acids. TCRdb independently ran MiXCR on the 5' RACE reads; one entry per CDR3 protein. The repertoire holds about 240,000 distinct CDR3 sequences, around a tenth seen once, with approximately 20% in the top ten. The chain links TRBV5-1 to TRBJ1-3; 7 bases align to TRBD1. Sample: PBMCs or a T cell subset sorted from them (not recorded which). This TCR was recovered from a man younger than 30 who had mild COVID-19 (a few samples of this study predate the infection). Cell type and time point are not known. For the CDR3, the DNA is TGCGCCAGCAGCTCGCAGGGGGGTTACTCTGGAAACACCATATATTTT. Translating it yields CASSSQGGYSGNTIYF. The variable domain in full, completed from reference TRBV5-1 and TRBJ1-3, reads KAGVTQTPRYLIKTRGQQVTLSCSPISGHRSVSWYQQTPGQGLQFLFEYFSETQRNKGNFPGRFSGRQFSNSRSEMNVSTLELGDSALYLCASSSQGGYSGNTIYFGEGSWLTVV.